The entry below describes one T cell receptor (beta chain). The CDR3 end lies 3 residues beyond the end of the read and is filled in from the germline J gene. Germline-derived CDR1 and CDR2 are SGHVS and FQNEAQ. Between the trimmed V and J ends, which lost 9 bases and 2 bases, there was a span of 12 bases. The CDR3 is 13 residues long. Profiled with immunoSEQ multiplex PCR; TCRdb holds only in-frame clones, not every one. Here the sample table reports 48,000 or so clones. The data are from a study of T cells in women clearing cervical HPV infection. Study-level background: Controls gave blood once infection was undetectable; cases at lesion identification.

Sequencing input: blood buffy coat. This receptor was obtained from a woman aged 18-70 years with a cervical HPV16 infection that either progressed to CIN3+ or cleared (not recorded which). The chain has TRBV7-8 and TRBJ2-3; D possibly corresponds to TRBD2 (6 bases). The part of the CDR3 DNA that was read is TGTGCCAGTCTGCGCGGGGTCACAGATACG. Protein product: CASLRGVTDT. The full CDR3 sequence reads CASLRGVTDTQYF. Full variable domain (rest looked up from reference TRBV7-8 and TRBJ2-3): GAGVSQSPRYKVAKRGQDVALRCDPISGHVSLFWYQQALGQGPEFLTYFQNEAQLDKSGLPSDRFFAERPEGSVSTLKIQRTQQEDSAVYLCASLRGVTDTQYFGPGTRLTVL.